Presented here are 15 T cell receptor beta chains from one specimen sequenced in a study of shared clonotypes between healthy human individuals. Generated by immunoSEQ multiplex PCR, the TCRdb table keeps only in-frame clones and is missing some. The table has a few hundred thousand clones, roughly 97% seen once. The sequencing sample was made of naive CD4+ T cells sorted from blood. The subset: CD45RA+ positively selected. These receptors all stem from a woman in her twenties or thirties in good health.

The chain recombines TRBV19 with TRBJ1-2; D not resolved. Germline V gives CDR1 LNHDA, CDR2 SQIVND (reference sequence). This CDR3 is built from 11 residues. V dropped 3 bases and J dropped 5 bases, with 4 bases sitting between them. CDR3 sequence reads: CASSIAYGYTF. The CDR3 region has the DNA TGTGCCAGTAGTATCGCTTATGGCTACACCTTC.

The chain is built from TRBV5-1 and TRBJ2-4; 9 bases map to TRBD1. J was trimmed by 2 bases and V by 0 bases; bases with no gene match: 3. The CDR3 consists of 16 residues. CDR1 is SGHRS and CDR2 is YFSETQ in the germline V gene. The CDR3 loop reads CASSLADRGSKNIQYF. CDR3 nucleotide sequence: TGCGCCAGCAGCTTGGCGGACAGGGGATCCAAAAACATTCAGTACTTC.

In its sample, this clone was seen once. This sequence joins TRBV9 and TRBJ2-1, with 11 nucleotides matching TRBD2. Germline V gene data show CDR1 as SGDLS and CDR2 as YYNGEE. The trim removed 4 bases at V and 9 bases at J, leaving 12 bases unmatched. The CDR3 is 16 amino acids. This CDR3 reads CASSPRVAGGPGEQFF. The CDR3 nucleotides are TGTGCCAGCAGCCCCCGAGTAGCGGGAGGGCCTGGTGAGCAGTTCTTC.

This rearrangement joins TRBV28 to TRBJ1-2; TRBD1 is a possible D gene (5 bases). This CDR3 comprises 15 residues. Trimming cost V 3 bases and J 4 bases, with 15 bases left between them. In germline, CDR1 is MDHEN, CDR2 SYDVKM. The CDR3 bases are TGTGCCAGCAGTTTCCCACGAGACAGAGGCTATGGCTACACCTTC. It translates to CASSFPRDRGYGYTF.

The chain links TRBV13 to TRBJ1-2; 9 nucleotides agree with TRBD1. The V gene's germline CDR1 is PRHDT and CDR2 FYEKMQ (reference sequence). The CDR3 runs to 11 residues. V dropped 6 bases and J dropped 10; count of bases not matched to a gene: 3. DNA for the CDR3: TGTGCCAGCAGAGGGACAGGGAACTACACCTTC. Translation gives CASRGTGNYTF.

The chain links TRBV6-1 to TRBJ2-5; D possibly corresponds to TRBD1 (6 bases). CDR3 size: 12 residues. V lost 7 bases and J 5 bases, leaving 11 bases between the germline ends. Germline assignment: CDR1 MNHNS and CDR2 SASEGT. The CDR3 is CASTRGWETQYF. CDR3 nucleotide sequence: TGTGCCAGCACCAGGGGCTGGGAGACCCAGTACTTC.

The V call is TRBV5-1, the J call TRBJ1-1; D not certain. Germline V gene lookup returns CDR1 SGHRS and CDR2 YFSETQ. This CDR3 has 15 residues. V was pared by 4 bases and J by 8 bases, with 21 bases between. DNA of the CDR3: TGCGCCAGCAGCGTAGATCGGGTCATACTCCCCGAAGCTTTCTTT. Encoded protein: CASSVDRVILPEAFF.

The J gene is TRBJ1-4, the V gene TRBV9; D is unresolved. CDR1 and CDR2 (germline): SGDLS, YYNGEE. The CDR3 is 15 residues long. The germline V and J ends were trimmed by 0 bases and 0 bases, with 6 bases remaining between them. CDR3 protein: CASSVGAATNEKLFF. The CDR3 coding sequence is TGTGCCAGCAGCGTAGGCGCCGCAACTAATGAAAAACTGTTTTTT.

The chain joins TRBV5-1 to TRBJ2-7; D could derive from TRBD1 or TRBD2 (6 bases each). This CDR3 spans 17 amino acids. V was trimmed by 0 bases and J by 2 bases, leaving 18 bases between them. The germline V gene has CDR1 SGHRS and CDR2 YFSETQ. CDR3: CASSLGVAGGPPYEQYF. Here the CDR3 DNA reads TGCGCCAGCAGCTTGGGCGTTGCCGGGGGCCCCCCCTACGAGCAGTACTTC.

This chain joins TRBV4-1 and TRBJ2-2, with a possible D match to TRBD2 (6 bases). Germline values: CDR1 MGHRA, CDR2 YSYEKL. V was trimmed by 3 bases and J by 3 bases, leaving 14 bases between them. The CDR3 extends over 16 amino acids. This CDR3 reads CASSHPTRDYTGELFF. CDR3 DNA sequence: TGCGCCAGCAGCCACCCTACCCGGGACTACACCGGGGAGCTGTTTTTT.

This rearrangement joins TRBV15 to TRBJ1-4, with 7 nucleotides matching TRBD1. V lost 0 bases to trimming and J lost 6 bases; unmatched junction nucleotides: 4. The CDR3 spans 15 residues. Per the germline V gene, CDR1 is LNHNV and CDR2 is YYDKDF (reference sequence). The CDR3 sequence: CATSRDARGDEKLFF. CDR3 sequence (DNA): TGTGCCACCAGCAGAGATGCCAGGGGGGATGAAAAACTGTTTTTT. Full variable domain (missing parts from reference TRBV15 and TRBJ1-4): DAMVIQNPRYQVTQFGKPVTLSCSQTLNHNVMYWYQQKSSQAPKLLFHYYDKDFNNEADTPDNFQSRRPNTSFCFLDIRSPGLGDTAMYLCATSRDARGDEKLFFGSGTQLSVL.

The chain carries TRBV5-1 and TRBJ2-7; tentatively, D is TRBD2 (6 bases). This CDR3 has 14 amino acids. The V end lost 5 bases, the J end lost 2 bases, and 14 bases lay between the germline ends. CDR1 and CDR2 from the germline V gene are SGHRS and YFSETQ. CDR3 nucleotide sequence: TGCGCCAGCAGAAGGGCCGGGGGAACCTACGAGCAGTACTTC. This translates into CASRRAGGTYEQYF.

The chain joins TRBV7-9 to TRBJ1-1; 10 nucleotides match TRBD1. This CDR3 has 14 amino acids. From germline, CDR1 is SEHNR and CDR2 FQNEAQ (reference sequence). The J segment lost 1 base and the V segment lost 4 bases, leaving 0 bases of the junction unmatched. CDR3 protein: CASSWDRGNTEAFF. For the CDR3, the DNA is TGTGCCAGCAGCTGGGACAGGGGGAACACTGAAGCTTTCTTT. The whole variable domain, remainder taken from reference TRBV7-9 and TRBJ1-1, is DTGVSQNPRHKITKRGQNVTFRCDPISEHNRLYWYRQTLGQGPEFLTYFQNEAQLEKSRLLSDRFSAERPKGSFSTLEIQRTEQGDSAMYLCASSWDRGNTEAFFGQGTRLTVV.

The chain is built from TRBV2 and TRBJ2-3; D is ambiguous. The V end was cut by 4 bases, the J end by 2 bases, with 10 bases between. The germline CDR1 and CDR2 sequences are SNHLY and FYNNEI. The CDR3 is made up of 14 amino acids. The CDR3 bases are TGTGCCAGCAGTGTGCTACTCGACACAGATACGCAGTATTTT. Protein product: CASSVLLDTDTQYF.

This rearrangement joins TRBV9 to TRBJ2-1; D possibly matches TRBD1 or TRBD2 (7 bases each). CDR1 SGDLS and CDR2 YYNGEE come from the germline V gene. The CDR3 has 16 amino acids. V shed 3 bases and J shed 0 bases, with 13 bases lying between them. The CDR3 DNA sequence: TGTGCCAGCAGCGGACAGGGCGGGAGCTCCTACAATGAGCAGTTCTTC. Translation: CASSGQGGSSYNEQFF.